One and the same sample provided the 24 T cell receptor beta chains below, sequenced in a study of blood T cell repertoires in COVID-19. Method: immunoSEQ multiplex PCR; TCRdb's copy keeps in-frame clones and lacks some. The data contain about 35,000 clones, more than 85% of them singletons. Sequenced: peripheral blood. These receptors all come from a man over 45 with active COVID-19.

V is TRBV6-5 and J is TRBJ2-1; the D gene is possibly TRBD2 (6 bases). Trimming took off 10 bases at V and 10 bases at J, with 23 bases between the two ends. Germline CDR1 is MNHEY and CDR2 is SVGAGI. The CDR3 runs 14 residues. The CDR3: CATLGRSGYQEQFF. DNA for the CDR3: TGTGCCACCCTAGGGAGGAGCGGATACCAGGAGCAGTTCTTC.

The V gene is TRBV4-1, the J gene TRBJ1-2; 12 bases line up with TRBD1. Germline V CDR1 and CDR2: MGHRA, YSYEKL. Unmatched junction bases numbered 8, after V lost 4 bases and J lost 8 bases. This CDR3 has 15 amino acids. CDR3 sequence: CASSRPGQGAGGYTF. The CDR3, as DNA: TGCGCCAGCAGCCGCCCGGGACAGGGGGCTGGAGGCTACACCTTC.

The chain carries TRBV3-1 (or the pseudogene TRBV3-2) and TRBJ1-2, with TRBD1 identical over 9 bases. J gave up 0 bases and V 3 bases, and 14 bases lay outside the gene matches. The V gene's germline CDR1 is LGHDT and CDR2 YNNKEL (reference sequence). This CDR3 spans 19 amino acids. CDR3 coding DNA: TGTGCCAGCAGCCACGTAATTGGGACAGGGTTTGGAGCTAACTATGGCTACACCTTC. It yields the protein CASSHVIGTGFGANYGYTF.

Only a few counts were recorded for this clone. CDR3 DNA: TGTGCCAGCAGTGAAGCTTATCACTATGGCTACACCTTC. Amino acids: CASSEAYHYGYTF. The V and J genes are TRBV6-1 and TRBJ1-2; D gene uncertain. Germline assignment: CDR1 MNHNS and CDR2 SASEGT. Trimming left V 0 bases short and J 3 bases short, with 5 bases between. CDR3 length: 13 residues.

The chain links TRBV5-6 to TRBJ2-1, with a possible D match to TRBD2 (5 bases). V was cut by 0 bases and J by 4 bases, with 11 bases left in between. CDR1 and CDR2 from the germline V gene are SGHDT and YYEEEE. This CDR3 has 15 residues. The CDR3 sequence is CASSLGPSGYNEQFF. For the CDR3, the DNA is TGTGCCAGCAGCTTGGGTCCCAGCGGATACAATGAGCAGTTCTTC.

The chain couples TRBV11-2 to TRBJ1-1; D gene uncertain. V was trimmed by 3 bases and J by 6 bases, leaving 8 bases between them. Germline V lookup: CDR1 SGHAT, CDR2 FQNNGV. The CDR3 is 12 residues long. CDR3 in amino acids: CASSLAVPEAFF. CDR3 DNA sequence: TGTGCCAGCAGCTTGGCCGTACCTGAAGCTTTCTTT.

CDR3 in amino acids: CASSLDPGLAVLGETQYF. CDR3 nucleotide sequence: TGTGCCAGCAGCTTAGACCCGGGACTAGCGGTTCTGGGAGAGACCCAGTACTTC. The rearrangement joins TRBV7-9 to TRBJ2-5, with 11 positions matching TRBD2. This CDR3 has 18 amino acids. CDR1 and CDR2 from the germline V gene are SEHNR and FQNEAQ (reference sequence). The V gene end was trimmed by 1 base and the J gene end by 4 bases; junction bases not matched to a gene: 11.

The J gene is TRBJ1-2, the V gene TRBV2; perhaps TRBD1 as D (6 bases). The V gene's germline CDR1 is SNHLY and CDR2 FYNNEI. V lost 8 bases to trimming and J lost 8 bases, with 18 bases between them. The length of the CDR3 is 13 residues. The DNA of the CDR3 is TGTGCCAGCCAGGGGACCGTCTTAGGAGGCTACACCTTC. It is translated as CASQGTVLGGYTF. The variable domain in full, completed from reference TRBV2 and TRBJ1-2, reads EPEVTQTPSHQVTQMGQEVILRCVPISNHLYFYWYRQILGQKVEFLVSFYNNEISEKSEIFDDQFSVERPDGSNFTLKIRSTKLEDSAMYFCASQGTVLGGYTFGSGTRLTVV.

CDR3 protein: CACLRHMNTEAFF. In nucleotides, the CDR3 is TGTGCCTGTCTCAGGCACATGAACACTGAAGCTTTCTTT. The rearrangement links TRBV30 to TRBJ1-1; D remains unclear. Trimming cost V 6 bases and J 0 bases, with 11 bases left between them. Looked up from germline, CDR1 is GTSNPN and CDR2 is SVGIG (reference sequence). This CDR3 has 13 residues.

The CDR3 region is CASSSRDNGNTIYF. CDR3 nucleotides: TGTGCCAGCAGTTCCCGGGACAATGGAAACACCATATATTTT. The genes are TRBV7-9 and TRBJ1-3; possibly TRBD1 for D (6 bases). The CDR3 has 14 residues. The germline V gene encodes CDR1 SEHNR and CDR2 FQNEAQ (reference sequence). V was shortened by 6 bases and J by 3 bases, with 12 bases between the two germline ends.

This rearrangement joins TRBV2 to TRBJ2-7, with D possibly matching TRBD1 (7 bases). The germline gives CDR1 SNHLY, CDR2 FYNNEI. With 8 bases removed from V and 5 bases from J, the gap between germline ends came to 13 bases. The CDR3 contains 12 residues. This CDR3 reads CASFAGGNEQYF. The CDR3 DNA reads as TGTGCCAGCTTCGCAGGGGGGAACGAGCAGTACTTC.

V usage is TRBV5-5 and J usage is TRBJ2-1; 11 bases are shared with TRBD2. The J segment lost 8 bases and the V segment lost 4 bases, leaving 8 bases of the junction unmatched. Germline V CDR1 and CDR2: SGHKS, YYEKEE (reference sequence). The CDR3 consists of 15 residues. The CDR3, as DNA: TGTGCCAGCAGCCGGGTACTAGCGGGAGCCCATGAGCAGTTCTTC. It encodes CASSRVLAGAHEQFF.

This chain links TRBV19 with TRBJ2-5; 7 positions match TRBD2. The length of the CDR3 is 14 residues. Germline values: CDR1 LNHDA, CDR2 SQIVND (reference sequence). V dropped 1 base and J dropped 6; count of bases not matched to a gene: 5. CDR3 amino acids: CASSIGGGGKTQYF. The CDR3 coding sequence is TGTGCCAGTAGTATAGGGGGGGGAGGAAAGACCCAGTACTTC.

The chain uses TRBV7-2 and TRBJ1-1, with D tentatively TRBD1 (6 bases). This CDR3 spans 13 amino acids. Trimming took off 5 bases at V and 6 bases at J, with 13 bases between the two ends. The germline V gene has CDR1 SGHTA and CDR2 FQGNSA. CDR3 residues: CASSVTGSAEAFF. The DNA of the CDR3 is TGTGCCAGCAGCGTAACAGGGTCCGCTGAAGCTTTCTTT.

This clone appeared once. The rearrangement links TRBV5-1 to TRBJ1-1; the D gene is possibly TRBD1 (5 bases). V gave up 6 bases and J gave up 1 base, with 13 bases separating them. The CDR3 has 14 residues. CDR1 is SGHRS, CDR2 YFSETQ, per germline. CDR3 DNA: TGCGCCAGCAACCTGATGGGGGGGAACACTGAAGCTTTCTTT. As protein: CASNLMGGNTEAFF.

V and J are TRBV7-3 and TRBJ2-3; 8 nucleotides agree with TRBD2. Losses at the gene ends were 1 base for V and 0 bases for J; bases not matched to a gene: 12. This CDR3 is built from 19 residues. Germline V gene lookup returns CDR1 SGHTA and CDR2 FQGTGA. The DNA of the CDR3 is TGTGCCAGCAGCTTAAACCCCAGCCGGGGCGGGGGGAGCACAGATACGCAGTATTTT. Translated: CASSLNPSRGGGSTDTQYF.

CDR3 nucleotide sequence: TGTGCCAGCAGCCCAAAGGACAGGGGGTACACCGGGGAGCTGTTTTTT. This codes for CASSPKDRGYTGELFF. The chain combines TRBV5-8 with TRBJ2-2; 10 nucleotides line up with TRBD1. V was clipped by 4 bases and J by 3 bases; unmatched bases: 6. Per germline, CDR1 SGHTS and CDR2 YDEGEE. This CDR3 has 16 residues. The full variable domain, completed using reference TRBV5-8 and TRBJ2-2, is EAGVTQSPTHLIKTRGQQATLRCSPISGHTSVYWYQQALGLGLQFLLWYDEGEERNRGNFPPRFSGRQFPNYSSELNVNALELEDSALYLCASSPKDRGYTGELFFGEGSRLTVL.

The V gene is TRBV12-3 or TRBV12-4, the J gene TRBJ2-1; tentatively, D is TRBD2 (5 bases). V lost 3 bases and J 10 bases, leaving 13 bases between the germline ends. This CDR3 is 13 amino acids long. The CDR3 sequence is CASSFRGYDEQFF. The DNA of the CDR3 is TGTGCCAGCAGTTTCCGAGGGTACGACGAGCAGTTCTTC.

CDR3 region: CASSVAASSNEQFF. CDR3 coding DNA: TGTGCCAGCAGCGTAGCGGCTAGCTCCAATGAGCAGTTCTTC. V and J are TRBV9 and TRBJ2-1, with a weak D call TRBD2 (5 bases). Germline V gene data show CDR1 as SGDLS and CDR2 as YYNGEE. There are 14 residues in the CDR3. V lost 0 bases and J 6 bases, leaving 10 bases between the germline ends.

The V gene is TRBV4-3, the J gene TRBJ1-1, with D possibly matching TRBD1 (6 bases). Between the trimmed V and J ends, which lost 3 bases and 4 bases, there was a span of 18 bases. Germline values: CDR1 LGHNA, CDR2 YSLEER. The CDR3 loop spans 16 amino acids. The CDR3 sequence is CASSQGKRTEGTEAFF. CDR3 DNA sequence: TGCGCCAGCAGCCAGGGGAAGAGGACAGAGGGCACTGAAGCTTTCTTT.

The chain carries TRBV19 and TRBJ1-4; D call uncertain. This CDR3 is built from 18 residues. V dropped 3 bases and J dropped 0 bases, with 17 bases sitting between them. The germline gives CDR1 LNHDA, CDR2 SQIVND (reference sequence). The CDR3 protein is CASSIGWEMEATNEKLFF. In DNA, the CDR3 is TGTGCCAGTAGTATTGGCTGGGAAATGGAGGCAACTAATGAAAAACTGTTTTTT.

This clone is a singleton in its sample. CDR3 sequence: CASSPTGRNQPQHF. In DNA, the CDR3 is TGTGCCAGCAGCCCGACAGGGCGCAATCAGCCCCAGCATTTT. The chain uses TRBV11-2 and TRBJ1-5; 7 bases line up with TRBD1. Germline lookup yields CDR1 SGHAT and CDR2 FQNNGV. The J segment lost 2 bases and the V segment lost 5 bases, leaving 3 bases of the junction unmatched. CDR3 size: 14 residues.

The chain uses TRBV9 and TRBJ2-7, with D perhaps TRBD1 (6 bases). The V gene's germline CDR1 is SGDLS and CDR2 YYNGEE. This CDR3 spans 14 amino acids. V was pared by 2 bases and J by 0 bases, with 9 bases between. CDR3 DNA sequence: TGTGCCAGCAGCGTGGCAGGGGCCTCCTACGAGCAGTACTTC. Its translation is CASSVAGASYEQYF.

The chain combines TRBV6-5 with TRBJ2-5, with TRBD1 as a possible D gene (6 bases). Germline-derived CDR1 and CDR2 are MNHEY and SVGAGI. The CDR3 spans 14 residues. V was clipped by 1 base and J by 6 bases, with 12 bases between them. CDR3 region: CASSYLQGSQTQYF. CDR3 coding DNA: TGTGCCAGCAGTTACTTACAGGGTTCGCAGACCCAGTACTTC.